Sequencing of this T cell receptor (beta chain) was carried out in a study of Graves' ophthalmopathy and Graves' hyperthyroidism. Amplified material comprised TCR beta CDR3 regions derived from RNA transcripts. RT-PCR with HTBI primers came first, then second-round multiplex PCR. TCRdb reprocessed the multiplex PCR reads with MiXCR, giving one entry per CDR3 protein. The table has 600,000 to 650,000 distinct CDR3 sequences, 22% seen once; the top ten hold roughly 6.9%. Fresh peripheral blood (around 10 ml) yielded the PBMCs. The V gene lost 5 bases and the J gene lost 7 bases, with 14 bases spanning the gap. Germline V gene sequence: CDR1 SNHLY, CDR2 FYNNEI. CDR3 length equals 13 residues. This clonotype was recorded many times.

This chain links TRBV2 with TRBJ1-2; TRBD1 is a possible D gene (6 bases). The sample comprised peripheral blood. The TCR comes from a woman in her late teens or twenties with stable Graves' hyperthyroidism. Some clones in this sample may be carry-over from other donors' samples. The CDR3 loop reads CASSLEGGIGYTF. The CDR3 bases are TGTGCCAGCAGTTTGGAGGGGGGAATTGGCTACACCTTC.